This T cell receptor beta chain was documented in a study of cytomegalovirus exposure and HLA in healthy donors. Across the whole study: Genotyping showed roughly 83% of over 350 donors falling in the Caucasian-associated ancestry cluster.

Researchers ran the PCR with 60 Vbeta and 13 Jbeta primers. The repertoire was sequenced with immunoSEQ multiplex PCR; TCRdb's copy has only in-frame clones and lacks some. The table lists 100,000 or so clones, around 72% of them singletons, with around 6% in the top ten. Details on this clone: Its target is unknown.

The ends lost 5 bases at V and 9 bases at J; junction bases unmatched: 8. Looked up from germline, CDR1 is SSHAT and CDR2 is FNYEAQ (reference sequence). The CDR3 is made up of 16 amino acids. Study-level findings and limits: Sequencing likely produced, as an artifact, a cluster of highly shared sequence variants. Presence/absence analyses treated sequencing depth as roughly uniform across donors.

The receptor was derived from a male donor in good health and CMV-seronegative. The rearrangement uses TRBV7-7 and TRBJ2-1, with 15 bases identical to TRBD2. Sequences were obtained from PBMCs. The DNA for the CDR3 is TGTGCCAGCAGCGATGGGAGGGGACTAGCGGGAGGTGAGCAGTTCTTC. Protein sequence: CASSDGRGLAGGEQFF. The full variable domain, rest sourced from reference TRBV7-7 and TRBJ2-1, is GAGVSQSPRYKVTKRGQDVTLRCDPISSHATLYWYQQALGQGPEFLTYFNYEAQPDKSGLPSDRFSAERPEGSISTLTIQRTEQRDSAMYRCASSDGRGLAGGEQFFGPGTRLTVL.